The rows below give T cell receptor beta chains drawn from one sample of a study of blood T cell repertoires in COVID-19. Repertoires were generated with immunoSEQ multiplex PCR, while TCRdb's copy carries only in-frame clones and drops some. The profile shows about 80,000 clones, 84% of them singletons. Input material: peripheral blood. Receptors were obtained from a human donor in a cohort sampled during active COVID-19. Each CDR3 is given with its conserved first and last residue. The order of the fields is clone size, D gene, J gene, V gene, CDR3 DNA, CDR3 protein. D genes are given only for firm matches. Part of the rows lack a size; the others show once, few, many or a class for expanded clones.

size: NA; D: NA; J: TRBJ1-2; V: TRBV10-1; DNA: TGCGCCAGCAGCGAAGGGGGATCCTATGGCTACACCTTC; CDR3: CASSEGGSYGYTF
size: NA; D: NA; J: TRBJ1-2; V: TRBV6-5; DNA: TGTGCCAGCAGTTACTATTCGACAGGCTATGGCTACACCTTC; CDR3: CASSYYSTGYGYTF
size: NA; D: TRBD2; J: TRBJ2-5; V: TRBV6-6; DNA: TGTGCCAGCAGCTTTAGCGGGGGGGCGTGGGAGACCCAGTACTTC; CDR3: CASSFSGGAWETQYF
size: NA; D: TRBD2; J: TRBJ2-1; V: TRBV4-2; DNA: TGTGCCAGCAGCCAAGACTCGCGACTAGCGGGGGGATACAATGAGCAGTTCTTC; CDR3: CASSQDSRLAGGYNEQFF
size: NA; D: NA; J: TRBJ1-2; V: TRBV18; DNA: TGTGCCAGCTCACCCCCCGCTAACTATGGCTACACCTTC; CDR3: CASSPPANYGYTF
size: NA; D: TRBD2; J: TRBJ2-5; V: TRBV20-1; DNA: TGCAGTGCTAGTCTCCTAGCGGGTCAAGAGACCCAGTACTTC; CDR3: CSASLLAGQETQYF
size: NA; D: TRBD1; J: TRBJ1-2; V: TRBV3-1/TRBV3-2; DNA: TGTGCCAGCAGCCAAGCGGGACAGTACTCACCCTATGGCTACACCTTC; CDR3: CASSQAGQYSPYGYTF
size: NA; D: NA; J: TRBJ1-1; V: TRBV9; DNA: TGTGCCAGCAGCCTCGACGGCGGGAACACTGAAGCTTTCTTT; CDR3: CASSLDGGNTEAFF
size: NA; D: TRBD1; J: TRBJ1-6; V: TRBV6-5; DNA: TGTGCCAGCAGTTACGGACAGGGGTATAATTCACCCCTCCACTTT; CDR3: CASSYGQGYNSPLHF
size: few; D: NA; J: TRBJ2-7; V: TRBV7-8; DNA: TGTGCCAGCAGCCAGTTTCGGTCCTTGACCTACGAGCAGTACTTC; CDR3: CASSQFRSLTYEQYF
size: few; D: NA; J: TRBJ1-1; V: TRBV27; DNA: TGTGCCAGCAGTCTCGGACAGAAGAACACTGAAGCTTTCTTT; CDR3: CASSLGQKNTEAFF
size: NA; D: TRBD1; J: TRBJ1-1; V: TRBV18; DNA: TGTGCCAGCACGGGACAGCAGAACACTGAAGCTTTCTTT; CDR3: CASTGQQNTEAFF
size: few; D: TRBD1; J: TRBJ1-5; V: TRBV30; DNA: TGTGCCTGGAGTGTAAGTCGGCAGGGGGGCAATCAGCCCCAGCATTTT; CDR3: CAWSVSRQGGNQPQHF
size: NA; D: NA; J: TRBJ1-3; V: TRBV6-5; DNA: TGTGCCACCGGTACCCAGGGCTTGGGAGGAAACACCATATATTTT; CDR3: CATGTQGLGGNTIYF
size: NA; D: NA; J: TRBJ2-5; V: TRBV28; DNA: TGTGCCAGCAGCCTACGTTGGGGCAGCCGACAAGAGACCCAGTACTTC; CDR3: CASSLRWGSRQETQYF
size: NA; D: NA; J: TRBJ2-7; V: TRBV2; DNA: TGTGCCAGCGCAGGCACCTACGAGCAGTACTTC; CDR3: CASAGTYEQYF
size: NA; D: NA; J: TRBJ2-3; V: TRBV29-1; DNA: TGCAGCGTAGCCCGAGTAGGAGGCACAGATACGCAGTATTTT; CDR3: CSVARVGGTDTQYF
size: NA; D: NA; J: TRBJ2-3; V: TRBV11-3; DNA: TGTGCCAGCAGCTTAGTTAGTTCTGATACGCAGTATTTT; CDR3: CASSLVSSDTQYF
size: NA; D: NA; J: TRBJ1-1; V: TRBV27; DNA: TGTGCCAGCAGTTTAAGTTTTGGTTCAGGGAACACTGAAGCTTTCTTT; CDR3: CASSLSFGSGNTEAFF
size: NA; D: TRBD1; J: TRBJ2-7; V: TRBV19; DNA: TGTGCCAGTAGTACCCGACAGGGTTCCTACGAGCAGTACTTC; CDR3: CASSTRQGSYEQYF
size: NA; D: NA; J: TRBJ2-7; V: TRBV4-1; DNA: TGCGCCAGCAGCCAAGATGAACCGGGACTGGTCTCCTACGAGCAGTACTTC; CDR3: CASSQDEPGLVSYEQYF
size: few; D: NA; J: TRBJ1-5; V: TRBV5-6; DNA: TGTGCCAGCACCTGGGGCAGGGGTCTAAATCAGCCCCAGCATTTT; CDR3: CASTWGRGLNQPQHF
size: once; D: TRBD1; J: TRBJ1-6; V: TRBV6-2/TRBV6-3; DNA: TGTGCCAGCAGTTACTCGCGACAGGGGTTCTATAATTCACCCCTCCACTTT; CDR3: CASSYSRQGFYNSPLHF
size: few; D: NA; J: TRBJ2-1; V: TRBV11-2; DNA: TGTGCCAGCAGCTTATCAGGGGCAGACAATGAGCAGTTCTTC; CDR3: CASSLSGADNEQFF
size: NA; D: TRBD1; J: TRBJ1-1; V: TRBV7-3; DNA: TGTGCCAGCAGCTCCGGGACAGGGGGCTCTGCTTTCTTT; CDR3: CASSSGTGGSAFF
size: few; D: NA; J: TRBJ1-5; V: TRBV2; DNA: TGTGCCAGCAATCTTCAGGGGACAATTAGCAATCAGCCCCAGCATTTT; CDR3: CASNLQGTISNQPQHF
size: NA; D: NA; J: TRBJ1-2; V: TRBV20-1; DNA: TGCAGTGCTAGAGATCATCCTGGCTACACCTTC; CDR3: CSARDHPGYTF
size: few; D: NA; J: TRBJ1-1; V: TRBV6-5; DNA: TGTGCCAGCAGTTACGGGGAGGGGAGGACTAAAGCTTTCTTT; CDR3: CASSYGEGRTKAFF
size: NA; D: NA; J: TRBJ1-5; V: TRBV20-1; DNA: TGCAGTGCTAGTGAGTCTCTACAGCCCCAGCATTTT; CDR3: CSASESLQPQHF
size: NA; D: TRBD1; J: TRBJ1-2; V: TRBV28; DNA: TGTGCCAGCAGTTTAACAGGGGGCTCCTATGGCTACACCTTC; CDR3: CASSLTGGSYGYTF
size: NA; D: TRBD2; J: TRBJ2-1; V: TRBV3-1/TRBV3-2; DNA: TGTGCCAGCAGCCAAGATACCCCAGGACTAGCGGGGCGGGCCCCCACTCAGTTCTTC; CDR3: CASSQDTPGLAGRAPTQFF
size: NA; D: TRBD1; J: TRBJ1-1; V: TRBV30; DNA: TGTGCCTGCCGACAGGGCAGTTTCACTGAAGCTTTCTTT; CDR3: CACRQGSFTEAFF
size: NA; D: TRBD1; J: TRBJ2-1; V: TRBV7-8; DNA: TGTGCCAGCAGCTTAGGGGACAGGGTGACGAATGAGCAGTTCTTC; CDR3: CASSLGDRVTNEQFF
size: NA; D: NA; J: TRBJ1-6; V: TRBV6-5; DNA: TGTGCCAGTAGGACGGACTTCGTAAATAATTCACCCCTCCACTTT; CDR3: CASRTDFVNNSPLHF
size: few; D: TRBD1; J: TRBJ1-1; V: TRBV30; DNA: TGTGCCTGGAGTGTAGAGGGGGCGCTGGGCACTGAAGCTTTCTTT; CDR3: CAWSVEGALGTEAFF
size: NA; D: NA; J: TRBJ2-7; V: TRBV4-1; DNA: TGCGCCAGCAGCCAAGATAGGGGATTGGGGACACGGGCCTACGAGCAGTACTTC; CDR3: CASSQDRGLGTRAYEQYF
size: NA; D: TRBD2; J: TRBJ2-3; V: TRBV4-2; DNA: TGTGCCAGCAGCCAGAATAGCGGGGGGCTCACAGATACGCAGTATTTT; CDR3: CASSQNSGGLTDTQYF
size: NA; D: TRBD1; J: TRBJ2-2; V: TRBV23-1; DNA: TGCGCCAGCACCGCCGGGACAGGGAGTACCGGGGAGCTGTTTTTT; CDR3: CASTAGTGSTGELFF
size: once; D: TRBD1; J: TRBJ2-7; V: TRBV19; DNA: TGTGCCAGTAGTATCGCGACAGGGGTGGGCGAGCAGTACTTC; CDR3: CASSIATGVGEQYF
size: NA; D: NA; J: TRBJ2-2; V: TRBV11-2; DNA: TGTGCCAGCAGTCAGGGGGGCGTCGCCGGGGAGCTGTTTTTT; CDR3: CASSQGGVAGELFF
size: NA; D: TRBD2; J: TRBJ2-1; V: TRBV6-4; DNA: TGTGCCAGCAGTGGGACTAGCGGGGGCAATGAGCAGTTCTTC; CDR3: CASSGTSGGNEQFF
size: NA; D: NA; J: TRBJ1-1; V: TRBV28; DNA: TGTGCCAGCAGTTCCGTCCGCGGGGGTAGCTGGGACACTGAAGCTTTCTTT; CDR3: CASSSVRGGSWDTEAFF
size: NA; D: NA; J: TRBJ1-6; V: TRBV20-1; DNA: TGCAGTGCTAGTGTACAGGGCTCCTATAATTCACCCCTCCACTTT; CDR3: CSASVQGSYNSPLHF
size: NA; D: NA; J: TRBJ1-1; V: TRBV7-9; DNA: TGTGCCAGCAGCTCGACAGGGAACACTGAAGCTTTCTTT; CDR3: CASSSTGNTEAFF
size: NA; D: NA; J: TRBJ1-2; V: TRBV28; DNA: TGTGCCAGCAGTCCCAGTGGAGGGGACTATGGCTACACCTTC; CDR3: CASSPSGGDYGYTF
size: NA; D: TRBD1; J: TRBJ2-1; V: TRBV15; DNA: TGTGCCACCAGCAGGATCGGACCGGGACAGGCGAGCTCCTACAATGAGCAGTTCTTC; CDR3: CATSRIGPGQASSYNEQFF